This T cell receptor beta chain was captured by sequencing in a study of blood T cell repertoires in COVID-19. The V and J ends lost 0 bases and 4 bases respectively, with 10 bases between them. The CDR3 loop spans 14 amino acids. CDR1 is SGDLS, CDR2 YYNGEE, per germline. Everyone who took part was roughly 18 to 89 years old, and they came from fewer than 25 US areas. Clinical history reported by participants formed the basis on which cohorts were assigned. Regarding this clone: Other DNA variants within this sample encode the same CDR3.

The data were produced by immunoSEQ multiplex PCR, yet TCRdb's version contains in-frame clones alone and is incomplete. The data hold approximately 240,000 clones, with about 90% observed a single time. Specimen: PBMCs or T cells enriched from blood (not recorded which). The chain employs TRBV9 and TRBJ1-1, with D tentatively TRBD1 (6 bases). The TCR was taken from a woman between 18 and 29 years old who had recovered from COVID-19. The CDR3 sequence is CASSVGQGSTEAFF. As DNA, the CDR3 is TGTGCCAGCAGCGTAGGGCAGGGGTCCACTGAAGCTTTCTTT.